This T cell receptor (beta chain) was observed in a study of blood T cell repertoires in COVID-19. Using immunoSEQ multiplex PCR, the repertoire was profiled, and TCRdb retains in-frame clones only, with some absent. This sample yields about 63,000 clones, of which about 76% are seen a single time; approximately 55% belongs to the top ten. CDR1 and CDR2 from the germline V gene are LGHDT and YNNKEL (reference sequence). V lost 2 bases to trimming and J lost 3 bases, with 14 bases between them. The CDR3 runs to 16 residues. The sequence derives from a woman of 80 years or more with acute or convalescent COVID-19. The specimen sequenced was peripheral blood. The chain carries TRBV3-1 (or the pseudogene TRBV3-2) and TRBJ2-1; no firm D call. CDR3 protein: CASSQTPLRIYNEQFF. As DNA, the CDR3 is TGTGCCAGCAGCCAAACCCCCTTGCGTATCTACAATGAGCAGTTCTTC.